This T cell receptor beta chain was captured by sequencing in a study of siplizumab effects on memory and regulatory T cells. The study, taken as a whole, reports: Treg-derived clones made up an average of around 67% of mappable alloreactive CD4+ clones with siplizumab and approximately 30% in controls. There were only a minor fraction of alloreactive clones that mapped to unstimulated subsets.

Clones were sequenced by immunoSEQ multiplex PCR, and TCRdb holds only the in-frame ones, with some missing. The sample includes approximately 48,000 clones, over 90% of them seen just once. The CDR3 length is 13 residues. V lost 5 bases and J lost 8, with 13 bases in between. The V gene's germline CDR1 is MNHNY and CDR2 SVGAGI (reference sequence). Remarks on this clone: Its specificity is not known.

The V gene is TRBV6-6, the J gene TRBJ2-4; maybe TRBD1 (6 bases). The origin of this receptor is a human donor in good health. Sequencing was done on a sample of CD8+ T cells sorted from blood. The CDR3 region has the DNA TGTGCCAGCAGTCACAGGGATCAGGACATTCAGTACTTC. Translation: CASSHRDQDIQYF.